The source of this TCR beta chain is a study of tissue T cells after allogeneic stem cell transplantation. Findings and limits, study-wide: Anatomically similar tissues had similar TCR repertoires within each patient.

Some clones are missing from TCRdb's copy, which holds only in-frame ones; the method was immunoSEQ multiplex PCR. The sample contains 2,000 to 2,500 clones, roughly half of which appear only once. Germline CDR1 KGHPV, CDR2 FQNQEV (reference sequence). Trimming cost V 3 bases and J 0 bases, with 2 bases left between them. The CDR3 has 12 amino acids. About this clone: Its antigen is not known. The genes and germline here are from mouse. The read terminates 1 residue ahead of where the CDR3 ends, so the germline J gene completes it.

Time point described: mouse harvest day 14 after allogeneic transplant. Mouse grafts combined 10^7 T-cell-depleted bone marrow cells with 10^6 splenic CD5+ T cells. The sequence was obtained from a female BALB/c mouse given C57BL/6 T cells with graft-versus-host disease after an allogeneic hematopoietic cell transplant. Sequencing was carried out using lymph node tissue. This chain links TRBV26 with TRBJ1-1; D unresolved. CDR3 DNA (partial): TGTGCCAGCAGTCTTGCAAACACAGAAGTCTTC. Amino acid sequence: CASSLANTEVF. In full, the CDR3 is CASSLANTEVFF.